This note documents a single T cell receptor (beta chain) sequence. V gave up 6 bases and J gave up 2 bases, with 12 bases separating them. The CDR3 has 13 amino acids. Per germline, CDR1 SGHDT and CDR2 YYEEEE. The sample is drawn from a study of tumour-infiltrating T cells in Burkitt lymphoma. For the study at large: Productive clonality predicted overall and progression-free survival.

Clones were sequenced by immunoSEQ multiplex PCR, and TCRdb holds only the in-frame ones, with some missing. Here the sample spans 5,500 to 7,000 clones, roughly a tenth being singletons. This receptor was obtained from a human donor with diffuse large B-cell lymphoma. The chain carries TRBV5-6 and TRBJ2-7; D is unclear. The sample was tumor tissue. The CDR3 bases are TGTGCCAGCACCTCGGGCCTAACCTACGAGCAGTACTTC. Translated, it gives CASTSGLTYEQYF.